Each of the 25 T cell receptor beta chains below was sequenced from the same sample in a study of Tregs in tolerant kidney transplant recipients. Repertoires were generated with immunoSEQ multiplex PCR, while TCRdb's copy carries only in-frame clones and drops some. The repertoire consists of about 110,000 clones, with 90% occurring once and the leading ten covering approximately 0.3%. Sample: CD4+ T cells from blood, taken before the transplant. These receptors were taken from a human donor who received a combined kidney and bone marrow transplant.

V is TRBV5-4 and J is TRBJ1-2, with D tentatively TRBD1 (6 bases). Trimming shortened V by 3 bases and J by 5 bases, and 11 bases separated the two germline ends. Germline CDR1 reads SGHNT; CDR2 reads YYREEE (reference sequence). This CDR3 has 13 residues. CDR3 sequence (DNA): TGTGCCAGCAGCTACGGACAGTCATATGGCTACACCTTC. This sequence encodes CASSYGQSYGYTF.

The chain is built from TRBV5-4 and TRBJ2-3, with TRBD2 identical over 13 bases. The ends lost 3 bases at V and 2 bases at J; junction bases unmatched: 3. The CDR3 extends over 16 amino acids. Germline assignment: CDR1 SGHNT and CDR2 YYREEE (reference sequence). The CDR3 nucleotides read TGTGCCAGCAGCTCGGGACTAGCGGGATTCACAGATACGCAGTATTTT. It specifies CASSSGLAGFTDTQYF.

The chain has TRBV2 and TRBJ2-5; 13 nucleotides agree with TRBD2. J lost 5 bases, V lost 3 bases, and 12 bases had no gene match. Germline V lookup: CDR1 SNHLY, CDR2 FYNNEI. This CDR3 contains 18 residues. The CDR3 reads CASSEDGLAGVRDETQYF. The CDR3 nucleotides read TGTGCCAGCAGTGAGGACGGACTAGCGGGAGTTCGAGATGAGACCCAGTACTTC.

This clone was observed a single time. This rearrangement joins TRBV7-2 to TRBJ1-3; D remains unclear. The CDR3 runs 15 residues. In germline, CDR1 is SGHTA, CDR2 FQGNSA. The germline V and J ends were trimmed by 5 bases and 0 bases, with 11 bases remaining between them. This chain's CDR3 is CASSPRVSSGNTIYF. CDR3 DNA sequence: TGTGCCAGCAGCCCACGTGTCAGCTCTGGAAACACCATATATTTT.

This chain connects TRBV28 to TRBJ2-3, with 7 bases that match TRBD1. With V trimmed by 5 bases and J by 4 bases, 15 bases remained unmatched. Germline CDR1 is MDHEN and CDR2 is SYDVKM. The CDR3 runs 17 residues. This CDR3 is CASSIPRRRQGADTQYF. The DNA for the CDR3 is TGTGCCAGCAGTATTCCCCGCCGGAGACAGGGCGCAGATACGCAGTATTTT. The full variable domain, with the rest looked up from reference TRBV28 and TRBJ2-3, is DVKVTQSSRYLVKRTGEKVFLECVQDMDHENMFWYRQDPGLGLRLIYFSYDVKMKEKGDIPEGYSVSREKKERFSLILESASTNQTSMYLCASSIPRRRQGADTQYFGPGTRLTVL.

The DNA of the CDR3 is TGTGCCAGCAGCTCTTGGGGGGGAGAGACCCAGTACTTC. It is translated as CASSSWGGETQYF. This chain uses TRBV7-6 with TRBJ2-5; the match to TRBD2 covers 7 bases. V trimming: 4 bases; J trimming: 4 bases; junction bases outside the gene matches: 3. The CDR3 has 13 amino acids. Looked up from germline, CDR1 is SGHVS and CDR2 is FNYEAQ.

Notes on this clone: Other DNA sequences in the sample encode the same CDR3. The rearrangement uses TRBV7-2 and TRBJ1-5; the match to TRBD1 covers 7 bases. Unmatched junction bases numbered 5, after V lost 5 bases and J lost 4 bases. The germline CDR1 and CDR2 sequences are SGHTA and FQGNSA. The CDR3 is 14 residues long. CDR3: CASSQGTANQPQHF. Written as DNA, the CDR3 is TGTGCCAGCAGCCAGGGGACAGCAAATCAGCCCCAGCATTTT. The whole variable domain, remainder taken from reference TRBV7-2 and TRBJ1-5, is GAGVSQSPSNKVTEKGKDVELRCDPISGHTALYWYRQSLGQGLEFLIYFQGNSAPDKSGLPSDRFSAERTGGSVSTLTIQRTQQEDSAVYLCASSQGTANQPQHFGDGTRLSIL.

This chain uses TRBV18 with TRBJ1-2; D is undetermined. The CDR3 is made up of 13 amino acids. Deletions cut 6 bases from V and 3 bases from J, with 11 bases between. The germline V gene has CDR1 KGHSH and CDR2 LQKENI. The CDR3 region is CASSPDNHYGYTF. As DNA, the CDR3 is TGTGCCAGCTCCCCAGACAACCACTATGGCTACACCTTC.

This clone was seen once. The chain recombines TRBV6-1 with TRBJ1-2, with D possibly matching TRBD1 (6 bases). V was cut by 2 bases and J by 3 bases, with 13 bases left in between. The germline CDR1 and CDR2 sequences are MNHNS and SASEGT. The CDR3 loop spans 15 amino acids. In DNA, the CDR3 is TGTGCCAGCAGTGAAAGGCCAGGGGATCACTATGGCTACACCTTC. Its translation is CASSERPGDHYGYTF.

The chain carries TRBV28 and TRBJ2-7; 10 bases agree with TRBD2. The CDR3 has 18 amino acids. From germline, CDR1 is MDHEN and CDR2 SYDVKM. Trimming cost V 2 bases and J 2 bases; bases outside gene matches: 12. CDR3 residues: CASSLIPSGRPHPYEQYF. CDR3 nucleotide sequence: TGTGCCAGCAGTTTAATTCCTAGCGGGAGACCCCACCCCTACGAGCAGTACTTC.

This clone was detected only once. This chain uses TRBV27 with TRBJ2-2, with D possibly being TRBD1 (6 bases). Per germline, CDR1 MNHEY and CDR2 SMNVEV (reference sequence). The V and J ends lost 5 bases and 1 base respectively, with 14 bases between them. CDR3 size: 16 residues. CDR3 sequence: CASSTAGTRNTGELFF. The CDR3 DNA is TGTGCCAGCAGTACAGCCGGGACAAGGAACACCGGGGAGCTGTTTTTT.

The chain recombines TRBV15 with TRBJ1-5, with 9 bases fitting TRBD1. V lost 3 bases and J lost 4; bases outside the gene matches: 1. The CDR3 contains 14 residues. CDR1 is LNHNV and CDR2 is YYDKDF in the germline V gene (reference sequence). CDR3 in amino acids: CATSRDRGNQPQHF. The CDR3, as DNA: TGTGCCACCAGCAGGGACAGGGGTAATCAGCCCCAGCATTTT. Supplemented by reference TRBV15 and TRBJ1-5, the full variable domain reads DAMVIQNPRYQVTQFGKPVTLSCSQTLNHNVMYWYQQKSSQAPKLLFHYYDKDFNNEADTPDNFQSRRPNTSFCFLDIRSPGLGDTAMYLCATSRDRGNQPQHFGDGTRLSIL.

The chain joins TRBV29-1 to TRBJ2-5; 9 bases line up with TRBD2. CDR1 is SQVTM and CDR2 is ANQGSEA in the germline V gene. V shed 7 bases, J shed 4 bases, and the junction held 16 bases outside the gene matches. This CDR3 is built from 16 residues. In nucleotides, the CDR3 is TGCAGCGCGGGGCGGGTAGCGGGAGTTGCCGTAGAGACCCAGTACTTC. It codes for CSAGRVAGVAVETQYF.

The chain carries TRBV6-5 and TRBJ2-7; 8 bases line up with TRBD2. The germline CDR1 and CDR2 sequences are MNHEY and SVGAGI. The length of the CDR3 is 15 residues. J was trimmed by 4 bases and V by 0 bases; bases with no gene match: 5. Written as DNA, the CDR3 is TGTGCCAGCAGTTACTCTTCGCGGGGGGCATACGAGCAGTACTTC. Translated, it gives CASSYSSRGAYEQYF.

This rearrangement joins TRBV5-1 to TRBJ1-2; possible D gene TRBD1, 6 bases. The CDR3 is made up of 13 amino acids. Germline CDR1 reads SGHRS; CDR2 reads YFSETQ. V lost 0 bases, J lost 11 bases, and 14 bases lay in between. This chain's CDR3 is CASSLAAGDRYTF. The CDR3 nucleotides read TGCGCCAGCAGCTTGGCGGCAGGGGATAGATACACCTTC.

For this clone: One end of the junction fails to match germline, which may point to a read error. The rearrangement joins TRBV6-1 to TRBJ2-5; TRBD1 aligns across 8 bases. CDR1 is MNHNS, CDR2 SASEGT, per germline. The CDR3 is 15 residues long. The CDR3 nucleotides read TGTGCCAGCAGAGAAGCACAGGGGGATATCGAGACCCAGTACTTC. Protein product: CASREAQGDIETQYF.

V is TRBV30 and J is TRBJ1-2, with 10 bases identical to TRBD1. Germline-derived CDR1 and CDR2 are GTSNPN and SVGIG (reference sequence). This CDR3 has 13 amino acids. With 8 bases clipped from V and 2 bases from J, the junction kept 5 bases outside the gene matches. The CDR3 DNA is TGTGCCGGACCGGGACAGGGGAACTATGGCTACACCTTC. It is translated as CAGPGQGNYGYTF.

The genes are TRBV5-1 and TRBJ1-1; TRBD1 matches at 9 bases. Germline CDR1 SGHRS, CDR2 YFSETQ. This CDR3 spans 14 amino acids. The V segment lost 3 bases and the J segment 1 base; nucleotides outside the gene matches: 1. The CDR3 loop reads CASSSGQGNTEAFF. The CDR3 DNA sequence: TGCGCCAGCAGCTCGGGACAGGGGAACACTGAAGCTTTCTTT.

The chain has TRBV13 and TRBJ2-3; TRBD2 agrees at 15 bases. The CDR3 runs to 20 residues. Trimming removed 5 bases from V and 2 bases from J; junction bases left unmatched: 14. CDR1 PRHDT and CDR2 FYEKMQ come from the germline V gene (reference sequence). CDR3 DNA: TGTGCCAGCAGCCCAGGACTAGCGGGAGGGTCTGACACTTACACAGATACGCAGTATTTT. Translated, it gives CASSPGLAGGSDTYTDTQYF. Using reference TRBV13 and TRBJ2-3 for the parts outside the CDR3, the full variable domain is AAGVIQSPRHLIKEKRETATLKCYPIPRHDTVYWYQQGPGQDPQFLISFYEKMQSDKGSIPDRFSAQQFSDYHSELNMSSLELGDSALYFCASSPGLAGGSDTYTDTQYFGPGTRLTVL.

The chain carries TRBV30 and TRBJ2-1; 13 bases map to TRBD2. This CDR3 comprises 17 residues. Per the germline V gene, CDR1 is GTSNPN and CDR2 is SVGIG (reference sequence). J lost 9 bases, V lost 3 bases, and 14 bases had no gene match. CDR3 nucleotide sequence: TGTGCCTGGAGCAAACTTTGGACTAGCGGGAGTAAAGGTGAGCAGTTCTTC. Its translation is CAWSKLWTSGSKGEQFF. Supplemented by reference TRBV30 and TRBJ2-1, the full variable domain reads SQTIHQWPATLVQPVGSPLSLECTVEGTSNPNLYWYRQAAGRGLQLLFYSVGIGQISSEVPQNLSASRPQDRQFILSSKKLLLSDSGFYLCAWSKLWTSGSKGEQFFGPGTRLTVL.

This chain links TRBV18 with TRBJ1-5; D is unresolved. Germline values: CDR1 KGHSH, CDR2 LQKENI. V shed 2 bases and J shed 2 bases, with 7 bases lying between them. This CDR3 spans 14 amino acids. The CDR3 region is CASSPDQGNQPQHF. DNA of the CDR3: TGTGCCAGCTCACCAGATCAGGGCAATCAGCCCCAGCATTTT.

The rearrangement joins TRBV27 to TRBJ1-2; D unresolved. This CDR3 has 13 amino acids. CDR1 and CDR2 (germline): MNHEY, SMNVEV (reference sequence). Trimming removed 5 bases at V and 2 bases at J, with 9 bases between. The chain's CDR3 is CASSNTENYGYTF. CDR3 nucleotide sequence: TGTGCCAGCAGTAACACGGAGAACTATGGCTACACCTTC.

This clone was recorded once. The V call is TRBV4-1, the J call TRBJ1-4, with a possible D match to TRBD1 (5 bases). The germline V and J ends were trimmed by 8 bases and 10 bases, with 14 bases remaining between them. The CDR3 runs 12 residues. Germline V gene sequence: CDR1 MGHRA, CDR2 YSYEKL. CDR3 in DNA: TGCGCCAGCCTTTCGCAGGGAGGAAAACTGTTTTTT. It codes for CASLSQGGKLFF.

The chain recombines TRBV27 with TRBJ2-3, with a weak D call TRBD1 (6 bases). Trimming cost V 5 bases and J 3 bases, with 18 bases left between them. CDR1 and CDR2 (germline): MNHEY, SMNVEV (reference sequence). There are 16 residues in the CDR3. The CDR3 region is CASSQPLTGTTDTQYF. The CDR3 region has the DNA TGTGCCAGCAGTCAGCCCCTGACAGGTACAACAGATACGCAGTATTTT.

This chain joins TRBV20-1 and TRBJ1-2; D is perhaps TRBD1 (5 bases). Germline V lookup: CDR1 DFQATT, CDR2 SNEGSKA (reference sequence). The CDR3 contains 11 residues. Trimming shortened V by 3 bases and J by 4 bases, and 6 bases separated the two germline ends. The CDR3 DNA reads TGCAGTGCTAGCACAGGCTATGGCTACACCTTC. This sequence encodes CSASTGYGYTF.